This TCR beta chain stems from a study of high-grade serous ovarian cancer treatment subgroups. Study-wide context: Mean per sample: around 13,000 reads, some 7,500 unique TCR beta rearrangements. Study-wide results and caveats: Tumors within one patient showed repertoire similarity of roughly 0.11 to 0.79. CDR1 and CDR2 were left unanalyzed; analyses focused on CDR3. Higher neoantigen levels went with greater TCR clonal relatedness.

Sequencing was performed with immunoSEQ multiplex PCR; in TCRdb, only in-frame clones are kept and a portion is missing. The profile shows about 1,900 clones, about 81% of them singletons. Tumor tissue was taken before any definitive surgery or chemotherapy was given. This clone was detected only a few times. Its target is not known. Trimming shortened V by 0 bases and J by 5 bases, and 5 bases separated the two germline ends. CDR1 is MNHNY, CDR2 SVGAGI, per germline (reference sequence). The CDR3 is made up of 13 amino acids. This receptor was identified in a human donor with high-grade serous ovarian cancer. The sequenced sample consisted of tumor tissue. The chain carries TRBV6-6 and TRBJ1-5; D is uncertain. CDR3 nucleotide sequence: TGTGCCAGCAGTTACTCGCAAGATCAGCCCCAGCATTTT. Amino acids: CASSYSQDQPQHF.